This T cell receptor beta chain was observed in a study of T cell repertoires in cytomegalovirus infection. Study background: Both a matching HLA type and CMV infection were indicated by public TCR beta signatures.

This clonotype was found many times. No antigen is known for it. TCRdb reprocessed the reads with MiXCR, giving one entry per CDR3 protein. The top ten hold less than 9.5% of the sample, which has about 400,000 distinct CDR3 sequences, around 18% seen once. Notes on the study in general: HLA-C-restricted CMV-specific TCR beta clonotypes prevailed in the ex vivo response.

V lost 2 bases and J lost 7, with 14 bases in between. CDR1 and CDR2 from the germline V gene are SGHTA and FQGNSA. The CDR3 has 14 residues. V is TRBV7-2 and J is TRBJ1-2; D remains unclear. This clonotype was sampled from a human donor in good health (CMV status not recorded). Some clones in this sample may be carry-over from other donors' samples. Sequenced input: PBMCs. The chain's CDR3 is CASSLLEGGGGYTF. The CDR3 region has the DNA TGTGCCAGCAGCTTATTAGAGGGAGGAGGTGGCTACACCTTC.